This is a list of T cell receptor beta chains from one sample in a study of Ad26.COV2.S vaccination and SARS-CoV-2 variants. Profiling relied on immunoSEQ multiplex PCR, and the TCRdb table lists in-frame clones only, not all of them. The sample consists of roughly 350,000 clones, 70% to 90% of them appearing once. Specimen: peripheral blood, collected in a trial of Ad26.COV2.S vaccine versus placebo. The origin of the receptors is a person between 18 and 60 years old who received the Ad26.COV2.S COVID-19 vaccine or a placebo. Both conserved end residues are part of each CDR3. The D gene is left open where the match is weak. Clone size is shown for a subset of rows, as once, few, many or a class of expanded clone.

D gene,V gene,J gene,clone size,CDR3 protein,CDR3 DNA
TRBD1,TRBV2,TRBJ1-1,.,CASSEARGPVTEAFF,TGTGCCAGCAGTGAAGCGAGGGGGCCGGTCACTGAAGCTTTCTTT
TRBD1,TRBV4-1,TRBJ2-7,.,CASSQIGTGVSYEQYF,TGCGCCAGCAGCCAGATAGGAACAGGGGTCTCCTACGAGCAGTACTTC
.,TRBV7-9,TRBJ1-1,.,CASSLQMETEAFF,TGTGCCAGCAGCCTACAAATGGAGACTGAAGCTTTCTTT
.,TRBV3-1/TRBV3-2,TRBJ1-2,.,CASKTGPSNYGYTF,TGTGCCAGCAAAACAGGGCCTTCTAACTATGGCTACACCTTC
.,TRBV28,TRBJ1-4,once,CASSPLEATNEKLFF,TGTGCCAGCAGCCCTTTAGAAGCAACTAATGAAAAACTGTTTTTT
TRBD2,TRBV5-4,TRBJ2-3,.,CASSGRGSTDTQYF,TGTGCCAGCAGCGGGAGGGGTAGCACAGATACGCAGTATTTT
TRBD2,TRBV12-5,TRBJ2-1,once,CASGSNPKAGVADNEQFF,TGTGCTAGTGGGTCCAACCCAAAAGCGGGAGTTGCTGACAATGAGCAGTTCTTC
.,TRBV5-4,TRBJ1-1,.,CASILRPNTEAFF,TGTGCCAGCATCCTTCGGCCGAACACTGAAGCTTTCTTT
.,TRBV19,TRBJ1-2,.,CASTPRWVLNYGYTF,TGTGCCAGTACACCCCGGTGGGTTCTAAACTATGGCTACACCTTC
TRBD2,TRBV11-3,TRBJ2-2,.,CASSLDLGLGKTGELFF,TGTGCCAGCAGCTTAGATCTGGGACTAGGAAAGACCGGGGAGCTGTTTTTT
.,TRBV28,TRBJ2-7,.,CASSAPRAIASYEQYF,TGTGCCAGCAGTGCCCCCCGCGCGATTGCCTCCTACGAGCAGTACTTC
TRBD1,TRBV18,TRBJ1-1,few,CASSPRQGMNTEAFF,TGTGCCAGCTCACCCCGACAGGGGATGAACACTGAAGCTTTCTTT
.,TRBV5-4,TRBJ2-2,.,CASSLDGMNTGELFF,TGTGCCAGCAGCTTGGACGGGATGAACACCGGGGAGCTGTTTTTT
.,TRBV23-1,TRBJ1-5,.,CATHGTGDHSNQPQHF,TGCGCCACCCACGGGACGGGGGACCATAGCAATCAGCCCCAGCATTTT
.,TRBV13,TRBJ2-2,few,CASSFGEEELFF,TGTGCCAGCAGCTTTGGCGAAGAGGAGCTGTTTTTT
TRBD1,TRBV5-4,TRBJ1-1,.,CASSSLSGTGMNTEAFF,TGTGCCAGCAGTAGTTTATCCGGGACAGGCATGAACACTGAAGCTTTCTTT
TRBD1,TRBV7-6,TRBJ1-6,.,CASSTDDGGQKSSYNSPLHF,TGTGCCAGCAGCACCGATGATGGGGGACAGAAAAGCTCCTATAATTCACCCCTCCACTTT
TRBD2,TRBV3-1/TRBV3-2,TRBJ2-7,.,CASSPPAGDSYEQYF,TGTGCCAGCAGCCCTCCAGCGGGGGACTCCTACGAGCAGTACTTC
TRBD1,TRBV7-9,TRBJ1-1,few,CASSSELQGVTEAFF,TGTGCCAGCAGCTCGGAATTACAGGGGGTCACTGAAGCTTTCTTT
TRBD2,TRBV24-1,TRBJ2-1,.,CATSDRGTSGMDEQFF,TGTGCCACCAGTGATAGAGGGACTAGCGGGATGGATGAGCAGTTCTTC
TRBD1,TRBV11-2,TRBJ2-7,once,CASRPTGTGAYEQYF,TGTGCCAGCCGACCGACCGGGACAGGGGCCTACGAGCAGTACTTC
.,TRBV4-2,TRBJ2-7,.,CASSQDRGPKYEQYF,TGTGCCAGCAGCCAAGATAGGGGACCAAAGTACGAGCAGTACTTC
.,TRBV28,TRBJ1-5,.,CASSPKEDSLGQPQHF,TGTGCCAGCAGTCCGAAAGAGGACAGCCTAGGTCAGCCCCAGCATTTT
.,TRBV5-6,TRBJ1-5,.,CASSTGISNQPQHF,TGTGCCAGCAGCACTGGGATTAGCAATCAGCCCCAGCATTTT
.,TRBV28,TRBJ2-3,.,CASRVGVPQDTQYF,TGTGCCAGCAGGGTGGGAGTCCCGCAAGATACGCAGTATTTT
.,TRBV7-9,TRBJ1-3,.,CASSFLQGHGNTIYF,TGTGCCAGCAGTTTTCTTCAGGGGCATGGAAACACCATATATTTT